This T cell receptor beta chain is drawn from a study of blood T cell repertoires in COVID-19. About the research overall: In each case, the material was cDNA or gDNA derived from T cells, B-cell-depleted T cells, or PBMCs.

In the study's own analysis: The assay estimated nucleated cells by amplifying reference gene primers. Assay: immunoSEQ multiplex PCR; the TCRdb copy retains only in-frame clones and omits some. V and J calls plus clone size are reproduced from that table; the DNA served to infer D and trimming. The repertoire holds some 250,000 clones, with 88% as singletons. This CDR3 comprises 13 residues. Unmatched junction bases numbered 4, after V lost 7 bases and J lost 3 bases. The chain combines TRBV23-1 with TRBJ2-5; 8 positions agree with TRBD1. TRBV23-1 is an ORF for which the function is uncertain. The sequenced material came from peripheral blood. This clonotype was sampled from a woman in her 40s who had recovered from COVID-19. CDR3 residues: CASNLTGEETQYF. CDR3 nucleotide sequence: TGCGCCAGCAACCTGACAGGGGAAGAGACCCAGTACTTC.